These T cell receptor beta chains were read from a single sample in a study of T cell responses to AZD1222 COVID-19 vaccine. The repertoire was sequenced with immunoSEQ multiplex PCR; TCRdb's copy has only in-frame clones and lacks some. The sample lists 130,000 to 150,000 clones, 75% to 95% occurring once. Here the sequenced sample was peripheral blood, taken on day 0 of AZD1222 vaccination. The receptor source for this set is an adult in good health. CDR3s include the opening cysteine and the closing phenylalanine or tryptophan. D genes are given only for firm matches. Expanded clones are given a class, and other clones once, few, many or no size at all.

d_call,v_call,j_call,clone_size,cdr3_nt,cdr3_aa
TRBD2,TRBV7-8,TRBJ2-7,-,TGTGCCAGCAGCCCCCAGGGGACTAGCATGTACGAGCAGTACTTC,CASSPQGTSMYEQYF
-,TRBV24-1,TRBJ2-1,-,TGTGCCACCAGTGCGGGACCCCTTTACAATGAGCAGTTCTTC,CATSAGPLYNEQFF
-,TRBV4-3,TRBJ1-5,-,TGCGCCAGCAGCCAAGAGTTGCAGGTTTATCAGCCCCAGCATTTT,CASSQELQVYQPQHF
-,TRBV7-9,TRBJ2-3,few,TGTGCCAGCAGCCCTAAAGTCGTAGCGCAGTATTTT,CASSPKVVAQYF
TRBD2,TRBV9,TRBJ2-1,-,TGTGCCAGCAGCGTAGATTCGGGACTAGCGAGGAATGAGCAGTTCTTC,CASSVDSGLARNEQFF
-,TRBV5-4,TRBJ2-3,-,TGTGCCAGCAGCTTGGCGGGCGGACGCACAGATACGCAGTATTTT,CASSLAGGRTDTQYF
TRBD2,TRBV6-7,TRBJ2-3,-,TGTGCCAGCAGTTACTCGACTAGCGGGGGACCTCAGGATACGCAGTATTTT,CASSYSTSGGPQDTQYF
TRBD1,TRBV7-2,TRBJ1-2,-,TGTGCCAGCAGCTTCGGGACAGCGTCCTATGGCTACACCTTC,CASSFGTASYGYTF
-,TRBV6-4,TRBJ2-2,-,TGTGCCAGCAGTGACTCAGGGGTTTCAAACACCGGGGAGCTGTTTTTT,CASSDSGVSNTGELFF
-,TRBV7-9,TRBJ1-1,-,TGTGCCAGCAGCTACCCTGGTTTCCCTTTCTTT,CASSYPGFPFF
-,TRBV7-6,TRBJ1-2,-,TGTGCCAGCAGCTTATGGGCAGACCCGTCTAACTATGGCTACACCTTC,CASSLWADPSNYGYTF
-,TRBV6-2/TRBV6-3,TRBJ1-2,-,TGTGCCAGCAGTTACCTGGCGGTGACTAACTATGGCTACACCTTC,CASSYLAVTNYGYTF
-,TRBV7-6,TRBJ2-3,-,TGTGCCAGCAGCTTAGCCCCGACAGTAGACACAGATACGCAGTATTTT,CASSLAPTVDTDTQYF
-,TRBV6-5,TRBJ2-1,-,TGTGCCAGCAGCAGAGGTGTCAACAATGAGCAGTTCTTC,CASSRGVNNEQFF
TRBD1,TRBV9,TRBJ2-1,-,TGTGCCAGCAGCGCGTTACAGGGGACGAGCTCCTACAATGAGCAGTTCTTC,CASSALQGTSSYNEQFF